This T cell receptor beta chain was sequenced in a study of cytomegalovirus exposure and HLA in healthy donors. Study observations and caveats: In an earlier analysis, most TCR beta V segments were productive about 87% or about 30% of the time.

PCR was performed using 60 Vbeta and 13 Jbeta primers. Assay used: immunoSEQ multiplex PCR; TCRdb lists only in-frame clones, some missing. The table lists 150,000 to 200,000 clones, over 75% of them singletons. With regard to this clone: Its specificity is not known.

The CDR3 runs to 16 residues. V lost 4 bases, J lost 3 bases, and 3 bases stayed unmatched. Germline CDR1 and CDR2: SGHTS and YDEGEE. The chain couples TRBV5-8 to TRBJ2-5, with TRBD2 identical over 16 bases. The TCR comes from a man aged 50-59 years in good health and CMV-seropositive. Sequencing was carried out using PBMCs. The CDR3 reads CASSPGTSGGEETQYF. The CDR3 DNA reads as TGTGCCAGCAGCCCGGGGACTAGCGGGGGGGAAGAGACCCAGTACTTC. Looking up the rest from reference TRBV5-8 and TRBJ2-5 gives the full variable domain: EAGVTQSPTHLIKTRGQQATLRCSPISGHTSVYWYQQALGLGLQFLLWYDEGEERNRGNFPPRFSGRQFPNYSSELNVNALELEDSALYLCASSPGTSGGEETQYFGPGTRLLVL.